The clone carrying this T cell receptor (beta chain) was seen only once. Its matching antigen is unknown. Germline V gene lookup returns CDR1 LGHNA and CDR2 YNFKEQ. The V gene lost 5 bases and the J gene lost 0 bases, with 5 bases spanning the gap. This CDR3 has 13 amino acids. A multiplex PCR was run with 60 Vbeta primers and 13 Jbeta primers. The repertoire was sequenced with immunoSEQ multiplex PCR; TCRdb's copy has only in-frame clones and lacks some. The profile shows roughly 140,000 clones, around 79% of them singletons. This sample was included in a study of cytomegalovirus exposure and HLA in healthy donors. Study-wide results and caveats: It was reported in a later analysis that an Asian-associated ancestry cluster showed fewer N-insertions than the 666-donor mean. The study put under 200 TCR beta chains on its list as cytomegalovirus-associated.

The sequence was collected from a woman aged 30 to 39 in good health and CMV-seronegative. This chain uses TRBV4-2 with TRBJ2-1; no clear D gene. Material: PBMCs. The CDR3 nucleotides are TGTGCCAGCAGCAGGAGCTCCTACAATGAGCAGTTCTTC. Amino acid sequence: CASSRSSYNEQFF.